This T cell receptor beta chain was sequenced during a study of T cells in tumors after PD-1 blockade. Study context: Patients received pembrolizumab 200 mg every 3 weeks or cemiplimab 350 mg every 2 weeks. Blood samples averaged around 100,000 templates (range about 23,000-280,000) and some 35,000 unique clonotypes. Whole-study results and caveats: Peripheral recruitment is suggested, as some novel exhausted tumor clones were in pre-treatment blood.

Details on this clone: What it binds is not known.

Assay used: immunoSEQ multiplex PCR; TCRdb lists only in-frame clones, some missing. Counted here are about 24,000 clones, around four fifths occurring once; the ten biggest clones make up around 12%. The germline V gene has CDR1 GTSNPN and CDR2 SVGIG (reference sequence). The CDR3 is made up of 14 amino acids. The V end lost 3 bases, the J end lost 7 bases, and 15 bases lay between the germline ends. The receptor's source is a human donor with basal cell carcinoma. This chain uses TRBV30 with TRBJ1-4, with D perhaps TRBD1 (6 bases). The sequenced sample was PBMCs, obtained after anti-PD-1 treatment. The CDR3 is CAWSTLRQAEKLFF. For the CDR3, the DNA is TGTGCCTGGAGCACCCTCCGACAGGCTGAAAAACTGTTTTTT.